Listed here are 22 T cell receptor beta chains from one sample, sequenced in a study of blood T cell repertoires in COVID-19. This table comes from immunoSEQ multiplex PCR, and its TCRdb copy is limited to in-frame clones, with some not included. The sample lists 75,000 or so clones; around 90% were seen once. The specimen sequenced was peripheral blood. These receptors came from a man in his fifties with acute or convalescent COVID-19.

V is TRBV3-1 (or the pseudogene TRBV3-2) and J is TRBJ2-1; 8 nucleotides agree with TRBD2. Trimming cost V 3 bases and J 4 bases; bases outside gene matches: 11. This CDR3 is built from 17 residues. Germline V gives CDR1 LGHDT, CDR2 YNNKEL (reference sequence). The chain's CDR3 is CASSQGTAGGGYNEQFF. The CDR3, as DNA: TGTGCCAGCAGCCAGGGAACCGCGGGGGGTGGGTACAATGAGCAGTTCTTC.

The V call is TRBV7-9, the J call TRBJ1-1; D may be TRBD1 (6 bases). The CDR3 totals 14 residues. Germline V gene data show CDR1 as SEHNR and CDR2 as FQNEAQ (reference sequence). V lost 2 bases, J lost 0 bases, and 7 bases lay in between. The DNA of the CDR3 is TGTGCCAGCAGCTTACAGGGGCTGAACACTGAAGCTTTCTTT. It codes for CASSLQGLNTEAFF.

This sequence joins TRBV5-1 and TRBJ2-7; 8 bases match TRBD1. V was clipped by 0 bases and J by 7 bases; unmatched bases: 12. Looked up from germline, CDR1 is SGHRS and CDR2 is YFSETQ. The CDR3 spans 16 residues. CDR3 protein: CASSLVTGQGADEQYF. CDR3 nucleotide sequence: TGCGCCAGCAGCTTGGTAACGGGGCAGGGGGCTGATGAGCAGTACTTC. Full variable domain (remainder filled in from reference TRBV5-1 and TRBJ2-7): KAGVTQTPRYLIKTRGQQVTLSCSPISGHRSVSWYQQTPGQGLQFLFEYFSETQRNKGNFPGRFSGRQFSNSRSEMNVSTLELGDSALYLCASSLVTGQGADEQYFGPGTRLTVT.

In its sample, this clone was seen a few times. This chain joins TRBV27 and TRBJ1-6; D is possibly TRBD1 (5 bases). Germline values: CDR1 MNHEY, CDR2 SMNVEV (reference sequence). Deletions cut 5 bases from V and 10 bases from J, with 15 bases between. CDR3 length: 14 residues. The CDR3 loop reads CASSRSGTVSPLHF. The DNA of the CDR3 is TGTGCCAGCAGTAGGTCAGGGACTGTGTCACCCCTCCACTTT.

The chain uses TRBV6-6 and TRBJ1-6, with 7 bases fitting TRBD1. This CDR3 contains 18 residues. CDR1 and CDR2 from the germline V gene are MNHNY and SVGAGI (reference sequence). V shed 9 bases, J shed 9 bases, and the junction held 23 bases outside the gene matches. CDR3 residues: CASSRQGAGLLEGSPLHF. The CDR3 DNA reads as TGTGCCAGTAGCCGACAGGGAGCGGGACTACTCGAGGGTTCACCCCTCCACTTT.

The chain recombines TRBV1 with TRBJ1-5. TRBV1 represents a pseudogene. This CDR3 has 15 residues. DNA of the CDR3: TGCACCAGCATCATAATACGGGGGTGCGGTCAGCCCCAGCATTTT. Its protein product is CTSIIIRGCGQPQHF.

This clone was counted a few times. The rearrangement links TRBV19 to TRBJ1-6; perhaps TRBD1 as D (6 bases). The CDR3 is 15 amino acids. CDR1 and CDR2 (germline): LNHDA, SQIVND (reference sequence). V was clipped by 5 bases and J by 11 bases, with 19 bases between them. DNA for the CDR3: TGTGCCAGTAGTGGGGGCGGGGGGTCTCGGACACCCCTCCACTTT. Protein sequence: CASSGGGGSRTPLHF.

The table lists this clone with a count of one. V gene TRBV3-1 (or the pseudogene TRBV3-2) combines with J gene TRBJ1-5; 7 bases match TRBD1. Germline V gene data show CDR1 as LGHDT and CDR2 as YNNKEL (reference sequence). CDR3 length: 15 residues. V lost 0 bases and J lost 6; bases outside the gene matches: 5. CDR3 DNA: TGTGCCAGCAGCCAAGAACAGGGGACTAGTCAGCCCCAGCATTTT. As protein: CASSQEQGTSQPQHF.

The J gene is TRBJ2-3, the V gene TRBV5-1, with 7 bases that match TRBD1. V lost 4 bases and J lost 0; bases outside the gene matches: 8. Germline V gene data show CDR1 as SGHRS and CDR2 as YFSETQ. This CDR3 region has 16 residues. CDR3 sequence reads: CASSGYGGQSTDTQYF. Here the CDR3 DNA reads TGCGCCAGCAGCGGGTATGGGGGACAGAGCACAGATACGCAGTATTTT.

The V and J genes are TRBV3-1 (or the pseudogene TRBV3-2) and TRBJ2-7, with TRBD2 as a possible D gene (6 bases). Germline assignment: CDR1 LGHDT and CDR2 YNNKEL (reference sequence). V was trimmed by 5 bases and J by 2 bases, leaving 13 bases between them. This CDR3 has 14 amino acids. The CDR3 DNA sequence: TGTGCCAGCAGCGGCGGGACGGAGACCTACGAGCAGTACTTC. It is translated as CASSGGTETYEQYF.

The J gene is TRBJ1-1, the V gene TRBV28; 7 positions agree with TRBD1. Unmatched junction bases numbered 18, after V lost 6 bases and J lost 11 bases. This CDR3 is built from 15 residues. Germline V gives CDR1 MDHEN, CDR2 SYDVKM. The CDR3 is CASRSRTGAHLRAFF. The CDR3 DNA reads as TGTGCCAGCAGATCAAGGACAGGAGCCCATTTAAGGGCTTTCTTT.

This chain joins TRBV30 and TRBJ1-5; 8 nucleotides align to TRBD1. The V gene end was trimmed by 5 bases and the J gene end by 7 bases; junction bases not matched to a gene: 7. This CDR3 has 13 residues. Germline CDR1 reads GTSNPN; CDR2 reads SVGIG (reference sequence). Here the CDR3 reads CAWADRAGQPQHF. The CDR3 nucleotides are TGTGCCTGGGCGGACAGGGCGGGCCAGCCCCAGCATTTT.

V is TRBV9 and J is TRBJ2-2; TRBD1 agrees at 7 bases. This CDR3 is built from 16 residues. In germline, CDR1 is SGDLS, CDR2 YYNGEE. Germline trimming cut 2 bases from V and 2 bases from J; bases unmatched to any gene: 6. The CDR3 DNA is TGTGCCAGCAGCGTCCGACAGGGAGCTAACACCGGGGAGCTGTTTTTT. It encodes CASSVRQGANTGELFF.

J is TRBJ2-7 and V is TRBV19; D possibly corresponds to TRBD1 (6 bases). Germline CDR1 is LNHDA and CDR2 is SQIVND (reference sequence). This CDR3 is 15 amino acids long. Trimming shortened V by 1 base and J by 1 base, and 11 bases separated the two germline ends. In DNA, the CDR3 is TGTGCCAGTAGTATAGTGGCAGGGGATTCCTACGAGCAGTACTTC. Amino acids: CASSIVAGDSYEQYF.

The chain links TRBV7-2 to TRBJ2-7; tentative D call: TRBD2 (5 bases). The V gene lost 2 bases and the J gene lost 6 bases, with 8 bases spanning the gap. CDR1 and CDR2 from the germline V gene are SGHTA and FQGNSA. The CDR3 length is 12 residues. DNA for the CDR3: TGTGCCAGCAGCTTATCGAGGGTCGAGCAGTACTTC. Its translation: CASSLSRVEQYF.

This chain joins TRBV14 and TRBJ2-3; TRBD1 matches 7 bases. The CDR3 runs to 14 residues. The V segment lost 3 bases and the J segment 9 bases; nucleotides outside the gene matches: 9. Looked up from germline, CDR1 is SGHDN and CDR2 is FVKESK. CDR3 protein: CASSQAYRGGTQYF. DNA of the CDR3: TGTGCCAGCAGCCAGGCTTACAGGGGTGGAACGCAGTATTTT.

This chain links TRBV7-9 with TRBJ1-3; 8 bases agree with TRBD1. Germline assignment: CDR1 SEHNR and CDR2 FQNEAQ (reference sequence). This CDR3 has 15 amino acids. The V gene end was trimmed by 5 bases and the J gene end by 4 bases; junction bases not matched to a gene: 7. The CDR3 loop reads CASSHGQGRGNTIYF. The CDR3 DNA reads TGTGCCAGCAGCCACGGACAGGGTCGGGGAAACACCATATATTTT. The complete variable domain, with remaining parts taken from reference TRBV7-9 and TRBJ1-3, reads DTGVSQNPRHKITKRGQNVTFRCDPISEHNRLYWYRQTLGQGPEFLTYFQNEAQLEKSRLLSDRFSAERPKGSFSTLEIQRTEQGDSAMYLCASSHGQGRGNTIYFGEGSWLTVV.

This chain uses TRBV18 with TRBJ1-2, with D perhaps TRBD1 (6 bases). V was clipped by 3 bases and J by 3 bases, with 14 bases between them. Germline loops: CDR1 KGHSH, CDR2 LQKENI. The CDR3 has 15 residues. CDR3 nucleotide sequence: TGTGCCAGCTCACCGGATATGGACAGTCACTATGGCTACACCTTC. This codes for CASSPDMDSHYGYTF.

This rearrangement joins TRBV6-1 to TRBJ2-7, with 10 bases lining up with TRBD1. CDR3 length: 17 amino acids. In germline, CDR1 is MNHNS, CDR2 SASEGT. J lost 3 bases, V lost 1 base, and 9 bases had no gene match. In DNA, the CDR3 is TGTGCCAGCAGTGAAGACTCGGTCCGGGACAGGGGCTACGAGCAGTACTTC. This encodes CASSEDSVRDRGYEQYF.

This chain connects TRBV5-1 to TRBJ1-5; 11 bases are shared with TRBD1. V dropped 0 bases and J dropped 6; count of bases not matched to a gene: 8. There are 17 residues in the CDR3. Germline V gene lookup returns CDR1 SGHRS and CDR2 YFSETQ. CDR3 in DNA: TGCGCCAGCAGCTTGGGTCTTTTGGGACAGGGGGGTCAGCCCCAGCATTTT. This encodes CASSLGLLGQGGQPQHF.

The CDR3 region is CASSKGTVFTGELFF. In DNA form, the CDR3 reads TGTGCCAGCAGCAAAGGGACAGTTTTCACCGGGGAGCTGTTTTTT. The rearrangement links TRBV21-1 to TRBJ2-2; whether TRBD1, the table's D call, matches the DNA was not checked. TRBV21-1 is a listed pseudogene. This CDR3 region has 15 residues.

The table lists this clone with a count of one. This chain uses TRBV18 with TRBJ1-2; maybe TRBD1 (6 bases). The CDR3 runs to 13 residues. Trimming removed 2 bases at V and 7 bases at J, with 11 bases between. Germline CDR1 is KGHSH and CDR2 is LQKENI. CDR3 amino acids: CASSPEGVGGYTF. DNA for the CDR3: TGTGCCAGCTCACCAGAGGGGGTCGGTGGCTACACCTTC.